This T cell receptor beta chain comes out of a study of blood T cell repertoires in COVID-19. Using immunoSEQ multiplex PCR, the repertoire was profiled, and TCRdb retains in-frame clones only, with some absent. The data hold 140,000 to 150,000 clones, with around four fifths observed a single time. The age range of participants was about 18 to 100 years, with residence in fewer than 25 US areas. The CDR3 totals 13 residues. Trimming removed 4 bases from V and 7 bases from J; junction bases left unmatched: 3. Germline values: CDR1 SGHNT, CDR2 YENEEA. The material sequenced was PBMCs or T cells enriched from blood (not recorded which). The TCR was taken from a woman aged 45-59 years who had recovered from COVID-19. The chain uses TRBV11-3 and TRBJ2-2; 7 positions agree with TRBD2. The CDR3 loop is CASSSTSYGELFF. CDR3 DNA sequence: TGTGCCAGCAGCTCGACTAGCTACGGGGAGCTGTTTTTT.